This TCR beta chain was found in a study of shared clonotypes between healthy human individuals. Naive CD8 cells lacked CD45RO, underwent positive selection for CCR7 and left out terminally differentiated effector memory CD45RA+ cells. TCRdb's table, derived via immunoSEQ multiplex PCR, lists solely in-frame clones and lacks some. The repertoire has about 580,000 clones, roughly 98% of them found once; the top ten carry 0.3% to 0.35%. This TCR was recovered from a man younger than 45 in good health. Sequencing was done on a sample of naive CD8+ T cells sorted from blood.

The chain's CDR3 is CASSLTASYEQYF. The CDR3 DNA sequence: TGTGCCAGCAGCTTAACGGCCTCCTACGAGCAGTACTTC. J is TRBJ2-7 and V is TRBV7-9; D ambiguous. Trimming removed 2 bases at V and 0 bases at J, with 5 bases between. The CDR3 covers 13 residues. Germline V gives CDR1 SEHNR, CDR2 FQNEAQ (reference sequence).